This TCR beta chain was sequenced for a study of spatial heterogeneity in lung cancer. This clonotype was detected ten times or more. The target antigen is unknown. This beta chain was picked up by a library intended for alpha chains and is off target, so its count carries little meaning. There are 18 residues in the CDR3. Trimming shortened V by 6 bases and J by 0 bases, and 22 bases separated the two germline ends. General observations from the study: In tumors, expanded intratumoral alpha and beta TCR counts tracked mutation counts.

TCRdb reprocessed the 5' RACE reads with MiXCR, giving one entry per CDR3 protein. The sample lists 15,000 to 20,000 distinct CDR3 sequences, 5.8% occurring once. Time point noted: sample taken at primary tumor resection. Tumor, nontumor lung or frozen PBMC supplied whole RNA, sequenced without sorting. This specimen consisted of lung tumor tissue, obtained at surgery. This chain links TRBV12-3 or TRBV12-4 with TRBJ2-3, with a possible D match to TRBD2 (6 bases). The source is a female donor with early-stage non-small cell lung cancer. The CDR3 reads CASSLSGKTGTSTDTQYF. The CDR3 bases are TGTGCCAGCAGCCTCTCCGGAAAAACCGGGACTAGCACAGATACGCAGTATTTT.